A selection of T cell receptor beta chains follows, all from one sample in a study of cytomegalovirus exposure and HLA in healthy donors. Profiling relied on immunoSEQ multiplex PCR, and the TCRdb table lists in-frame clones only, not all of them. This sample yields some 140,000 clones, of which approximately 86% are seen a single time; approximately 20% belongs to the top ten. Sequenced input: PBMCs. These receptors all come from a man aged 18 to 29 in good health and CMV-seropositive. Each CDR3 is given with its conserved first and last residue. The D gene is left open where the match is weak. Only part of the rows carry a size: once, few, many, or a class if the clone is expanded.

d_call	j_call	clone_size	v_call	cdr3_aa	cdr3_nt
.	TRBJ1-1	.	TRBV10-2	CASSAVQVSTEAFF	TGCGCCAGCAGTGCCGTACAGGTGAGCACTGAAGCTTTCTTT
TRBD1	TRBJ2-5	once	TRBV6-5	CASSSGQGYETQYF	TGTGCCAGCAGCTCGGGACAGGGTTACGAGACCCAGTACTTC
TRBD1	TRBJ1-2	.	TRBV27	CASRRPGQLYGYTF	TGTGCCAGCAGGCGTCCGGGACAGCTCTATGGCTACACCTTC
.	TRBJ1-1	.	TRBV7-9	CASSFPLGHLLNTEAFF	TGTGCCAGCAGCTTTCCCCTGGGACACCTCTTGAACACTGAAGCTTTCTTT
TRBD2	TRBJ2-3	few	TRBV5-1	CASSVGLAGAGDTQYF	TGCGCCAGCAGCGTGGGACTAGCGGGAGCCGGAGATACGCAGTATTTT
TRBD1	TRBJ2-7	.	TRBV18	CASSPTGVEQYF	TGTGCCAGCTCACCGACAGGGGTCGAGCAGTACTTC
.	TRBJ1-2	once	TRBV11-2	CASSPDIYGYTF	TGTGCCAGCAGCCCGGACATCTATGGCTACACCTTC
.	TRBJ1-4	.	TRBV27	CASSRLGGANEKLFF	TGTGCCAGCAGTCGCTTGGGAGGGGCTAATGAAAAACTGTTTTTT
.	TRBJ1-6	.	TRBV19	CASSIDAGSYNSPLHF	TGTGCCAGTAGTATAGATGCAGGCTCCTATAATTCACCCCTCCACTTT
.	TRBJ2-7	.	TRBV5-8	CATRQDPYEQYF	TGTGCCACCCGACAGGACCCCTACGAGCAGTACTTC
.	TRBJ2-5	.	TRBV27	CASSLWRGRGETQYF	TGTGCCAGCAGTTTATGGAGGGGGCGCGGTGAGACCCAGTACTTC
TRBD1	TRBJ2-1	once	TRBV9	CASSVAGWDRDPEQFF	TGTGCCAGCAGCGTAGCTGGGTGGGACAGGGATCCTGAGCAGTTCTTC
TRBD2	TRBJ2-3	.	TRBV5-1	CASSETPGLVLADTQYF	TGCGCCAGCAGCGAAACACCGGGACTAGTTTTAGCAGATACGCAGTATTTT
.	TRBJ2-7	.	TRBV10-3	CAIRGTSSYEQYF	TGTGCCATCAGGGGAACTAGCTCCTACGAGCAGTACTTC
TRBD2	TRBJ2-2	.	TRBV29-1	CSGKYGASGATGELFF	TGCAGCGGAAAATATGGGGCTAGCGGGGCGACCGGGGAGCTGTTTTTT
TRBD2	TRBJ2-1	.	TRBV6-6	CASSASGGQFRWEQFF	TGTGCCAGCAGTGCCAGCGGGGGGCAGTTCAGGTGGGAGCAGTTCTTC
TRBD1	TRBJ1-2	.	TRBV5-1	CASSLDRGQNYGYTF	TGCGCCAGCAGCTTGGACAGGGGGCAAAACTATGGCTACACCTTC
TRBD2	TRBJ2-1	.	TRBV28	CASSPALAGSYNEQFF	TGTGCCAGCAGTCCAGCTCTAGCGGGCTCCTACAATGAGCAGTTCTTC
.	TRBJ2-1	.	TRBV5-1	CASSLEGVYSYNEQFF	TGCGCCAGCAGCTTGGAGGGGGTTTATTCCTACAATGAGCAGTTCTTC